A selection of T cell receptor beta chains follows, all from one sample in a study of blood T cell repertoires in COVID-19. The table came from immunoSEQ multiplex PCR; TCRdb's copy has only in-frame clones and leaves some out. This sample yields some 150,000 clones, of which approximately 87% are seen a single time; 4.4% belongs to the top ten. Input material: PBMCs or T cells enriched from blood (not recorded which). These receptors all stem from a woman aged 45-65 years who had recovered from COVID-19. Both conserved end residues are part of each CDR3. Each record gives: D gene, J gene, V gene, clone size, CDR3 DNA, CDR3 protein. A D gene is named only where the DNA matches it firmly. Where a row states a size, it is once, few, many or the class of an expanded clone; other rows omit it.

D: TRBD1
J: TRBJ2-2
V: TRBV9
size: few
DNA: TGTGCCAGCAGCCCACCCCGTGGGACAGGATCCGGGGAGCTGTTTTTT
CDR3: CASSPPRGTGSGELFF

D: TRBD1
J: TRBJ2-5
V: TRBV7-9
size: -
DNA: TGTGCCAGCAGCAGTCGACAGGGTGGGGAGACCCAGTACTTC
CDR3: CASSSRQGGETQYF

D: -
J: TRBJ1-4
V: TRBV28
size: -
DNA: TGTGCCAGCAGTTCGCCTGGGGGGGGCGGCGAAAAACTGTTTTTT
CDR3: CASSSPGGGGEKLFF

D: -
J: TRBJ1-4
V: TRBV7-9
size: -
DNA: TGTGCCAGCAGCTTGAGGAGCCCTAATGAAAAACTGTTTTTT
CDR3: CASSLRSPNEKLFF

D: TRBD2
J: TRBJ2-5
V: TRBV7-6
size: -
DNA: TGTGCCAGCTTACGCGGCCTAGGGTCTAGCGGGGATGAGACCCAGTACTTC
CDR3: CASLRGLGSSGDETQYF

D: -
J: TRBJ1-4
V: TRBV10-3
size: few
DNA: TGTGCCATCCGGCGGGGGGATGAAAAACTGTTTTTT
CDR3: CAIRRGDEKLFF

D: TRBD1
J: TRBJ2-3
V: TRBV15
size: few
DNA: TGTGCCACCAGCAGAGATCGGGGACAGCGCACAGATACGCAGTATTTT
CDR3: CATSRDRGQRTDTQYF

D: -
J: TRBJ1-1
V: TRBV11-3
size: once
DNA: TGTGCCAGCAGCGCGGACGGGGGGCGTACTGAAGCTTTCTTT
CDR3: CASSADGGRTEAFF

D: TRBD1
J: TRBJ2-2
V: TRBV6-2/TRBV6-3
size: -
DNA: TGTGCCAGCAGTCCACCAGGGGGTCCCACCGGGGAGCTGTTTTTT
CDR3: CASSPPGGPTGELFF

D: TRBD2
J: TRBJ2-5
V: TRBV5-1
size: -
DNA: TGCGCCAGCAGCACGGGACTAGCGGGGGGGGAGACCCAGTACTTC
CDR3: CASSTGLAGGETQYF

D: -
J: TRBJ2-4
V: TRBV9
size: -
DNA: TGTGCCAGCAGCGTTTCACAGGGAAACATTCAGTACTTC
CDR3: CASSVSQGNIQYF

D: TRBD1
J: TRBJ2-2
V: TRBV18
size: -
DNA: TGTGCCAGCTCGCGGACAGGGGCGAACACCGGGGAGCTGTTTTTT
CDR3: CASSRTGANTGELFF

D: -
J: TRBJ2-6
V: TRBV5-1
size: -
DNA: TGCGCCAGCAAATCGGGAGCTGGGGCCAACGTCCTGACTTTC
CDR3: CASKSGAGANVLTF

D: -
J: TRBJ1-6
V: TRBV30
size: -
DNA: TGTGCCTGGAGGATATACAGCGGTTCACCCCTCCACTTT
CDR3: CAWRIYSGSPLHF

D: -
J: TRBJ1-2
V: TRBV19
size: -
DNA: TGTGCCAGTAGTTCACAGGGTTTCACAGCCTATGGCTACACCTTC
CDR3: CASSSQGFTAYGYTF

D: -
J: TRBJ1-1
V: TRBV5-1
size: -
DNA: TGCGCCAGCAGCATGGGGGGTCCCCGGGGTGAAGCTTTCTTT
CDR3: CASSMGGPRGEAFF

D: -
J: TRBJ2-3
V: TRBV6-5
size: few
DNA: TGTGCCAGCAGTTACCGCGGGAAAAGCACAGATACGCAGTATTTT
CDR3: CASSYRGKSTDTQYF

D: -
J: TRBJ1-5
V: TRBV30
size: -
DNA: TGTGCCTGGAGTGTCCAGGGTAAGAGTCAGCCCCAGCATTTT
CDR3: CAWSVQGKSQPQHF

D: -
J: TRBJ2-6
V: TRBV24-1
size: -
DNA: TGTGCCACCAGCCAATCTGGGGCCAACGTCCTGACTTTC
CDR3: CATSQSGANVLTF

D: TRBD1
J: TRBJ1-3
V: TRBV9
size: -
DNA: TGTGCCAGCAGCGTAATGGACAGGTCCTCTGGAAACACCATATATTTT
CDR3: CASSVMDRSSGNTIYF

D: -
J: TRBJ1-1
V: TRBV19
size: -
DNA: TGTGCCAGTAGCACAGGGAACACTGAAGCTTTCTTT
CDR3: CASSTGNTEAFF

D: TRBD2
J: TRBJ2-1
V: TRBV4-3
size: -
DNA: TGCGCCAGCAGCCCCACTAGCGGGGGGTACAATGAGCAGTTCTTC
CDR3: CASSPTSGGYNEQFF

D: TRBD1
J: TRBJ1-2
V: TRBV7-9
size: -
DNA: TGTGCCAGCAGCTTCGGGACAGTCTATGGCTACACCTTC
CDR3: CASSFGTVYGYTF

D: TRBD2
J: TRBJ2-5
V: TRBV7-8
size: -
DNA: TGTGCCAGCAGGTATACACTAGCGGAGACCCAGTACTTC
CDR3: CASRYTLAETQYF

D: -
J: TRBJ1-5
V: TRBV19
size: few
DNA: TGTGCCAGTAGCACCAATCAGGTGCGGGGGCCCCAGCATTTT
CDR3: CASSTNQVRGPQHF

D: TRBD2
J: TRBJ2-5
V: TRBV11-2
size: -
DNA: TGTGCCAGCAGCTTAGCGGGAGGGACCCAAGAGACCCAGTACTTC
CDR3: CASSLAGGTQETQYF

D: -
J: TRBJ2-2
V: TRBV19
size: -
DNA: TGTGCCAGTAGTATAAGCCCAGGGACCGGGGAGCTGTTTTTT
CDR3: CASSISPGTGELFF

D: TRBD1
J: TRBJ1-6
V: TRBV7-2
size: -
DNA: TGTGCCAGCAGCTCCGGGACAGGAAGCGTAGCCCTCCACTTT
CDR3: CASSSGTGSVALHF

D: -
J: TRBJ1-5
V: TRBV28
size: once
DNA: TGTGCCAGCAGCTCGACAGAGCCCCAGCATTTT
CDR3: CASSSTEPQHF

D: -
J: TRBJ1-2
V: TRBV5-4
size: -
DNA: TGTGCCAGCAGCTTGGGACAGCGAGATGGCTACACCTTC
CDR3: CASSLGQRDGYTF

D: -
J: TRBJ2-3
V: TRBV6-4
size: -
DNA: TGTGCCAGCAGTGAGGGGGCTAGCGGATCCCGCACAGATACGCAGTATTTT
CDR3: CASSEGASGSRTDTQYF

D: -
J: TRBJ1-5
V: TRBV20-1
size: once
DNA: TGCAGTGCTAGTTCAGGAAATCAGCCCCAGCATTTT
CDR3: CSASSGNQPQHF

D: -
J: TRBJ2-5
V: TRBV27
size: -
DNA: TGTGCCAGCAGAGGGGGGGTGGGAGAGACCCAGTACTTC
CDR3: CASRGGVGETQYF

D: -
J: TRBJ1-6
V: TRBV14
size: -
DNA: TGTGCCAGCAGCCAAGAAGAAGGCTACCAAGGGGGTTCACCCCTCCACTTT
CDR3: CASSQEEGYQGGSPLHF

D: -
J: TRBJ2-2
V: TRBV7-9
size: -
DNA: TGTGCCAGCAGCTTATCGGGGGACACCGGGGAGCTGTTTTTT
CDR3: CASSLSGDTGELFF

D: -
J: TRBJ1-3
V: TRBV19
size: -
DNA: TGTGCCAGTAGTATAGGAGTCCAGCGGCCTGGAAACACCATATATTTT
CDR3: CASSIGVQRPGNTIYF

D: -
J: TRBJ1-6
V: TRBV2
size: once
DNA: TGTGCCAGCAGTGAAAGGGGGACCTATAATTCACCCCTCCACTTT
CDR3: CASSERGTYNSPLHF

D: TRBD1
J: TRBJ1-4
V: TRBV6-6
size: -
DNA: TGTGCCAGCAGTCACAGGGGAGTAGCAGGGATTAAAGGCGAAAAACTGTTTTTT
CDR3: CASSHRGVAGIKGEKLFF

D: -
J: TRBJ1-1
V: TRBV15
size: -
DNA: TGTGCCACCAGCAGAGGTAGAGAGGGGGTAGCTTTCTTT
CDR3: CATSRGREGVAFF

D: -
J: TRBJ1-3
V: TRBV29-1
size: -
DNA: TGCAGCGTTTCGGAGTCCGGAAACACCATATATTTT
CDR3: CSVSESGNTIYF

D: TRBD1
J: TRBJ1-6
V: TRBV4-1
size: -
DNA: TGCGCCAGCAGCCAGGGCCCGAGGGGGCTAAGGTCACCCCTCCACTTT
CDR3: CASSQGPRGLRSPLHF

D: -
J: TRBJ2-3
V: TRBV20-1
size: -
DNA: TGCAGTGCTCCTATCGTTGCGCAGTATTTT
CDR3: CSAPIVAQYF

D: TRBD1
J: TRBJ1-5
V: TRBV6-5
size: few
DNA: TGTGCCAGCACCTTGACAGGGAGTCAGCCCCAGCATTTT
CDR3: CASTLTGSQPQHF